Listed below are T cell receptor beta chains from one sample, sequenced in a study of cytomegalovirus exposure and HLA in healthy donors. The table came from immunoSEQ multiplex PCR; TCRdb's copy has only in-frame clones and leaves some out. The table records under 200,000 clones, 82% of them present only once. Material for sequencing was PBMCs. Source of these receptors: a girl aged 2 to 9 in good health and CMV-seropositive. CDR3s include the opening cysteine and the closing phenylalanine or tryptophan. D genes are given only for firm matches. Clone size is stated in some rows and not others, as once, few, many or a class when expanded.

d_gene: TRBD1; j_gene: TRBJ1-2; len: 13; abundance: .; v_gene: TRBV28; CDR3nt: TGTGCCGGCACAGGGGGCCGAGGCTATGGCTACACCTTC; CDR3aa: CAGTGGRGYGYTF
d_gene: TRBD1; j_gene: TRBJ2-7; len: 14; abundance: .; v_gene: TRBV19; CDR3nt: TGTGCCAGTAGTACCGGGGACAGCTCCTACGAGCAGTACTTC; CDR3aa: CASSTGDSSYEQYF
d_gene: TRBD1; j_gene: TRBJ2-1; len: 16; abundance: .; v_gene: TRBV7-6; CDR3nt: TGTGCCAGCACCCCTAGCTTGCGGACAGGGTGGAATGAGCAGTTCTTC; CDR3aa: CASTPSLRTGWNEQFF
d_gene: .; j_gene: TRBJ2-7; len: 13; abundance: .; v_gene: TRBV27; CDR3nt: TGTGCCAGCAGTTTACTTGACGGACGGGATCTCTACTTC; CDR3aa: CASSLLDGRDLYF
d_gene: TRBD1; j_gene: TRBJ1-2; len: 16; abundance: .; v_gene: TRBV10-3; CDR3nt: TGTGCCATCAGCTCTGTGGACAGGGCGTCTAACTATGGCTACACCTTC; CDR3aa: CAISSVDRASNYGYTF
d_gene: .; j_gene: TRBJ1-5; len: 15; abundance: once; v_gene: TRBV28; CDR3nt: TGTGCCAGCAGTCCGGTGGAGGGTAGCAATCAGCCCCAGCATTTT; CDR3aa: CASSPVEGSNQPQHF
d_gene: .; j_gene: TRBJ2-7; len: 14; abundance: .; v_gene: TRBV2; CDR3nt: TGTGCCAGCAGTGCGCAGGCGAGCTCCTACGAGCAGTACTTC; CDR3aa: CASSAQASSYEQYF
d_gene: .; j_gene: TRBJ1-1; len: 14; abundance: .; v_gene: TRBV7-2; CDR3nt: TGTGCCAGCAGCTTAATAGCGGGGTACACTGAAGCTTTCTTT; CDR3aa: CASSLIAGYTEAFF
d_gene: .; j_gene: TRBJ2-7; len: 14; abundance: .; v_gene: TRBV18; CDR3nt: TGTGCCAGCTCACCACGGCCCAGCTCCTACGAGCAGTACTTC; CDR3aa: CASSPRPSSYEQYF
d_gene: .; j_gene: TRBJ2-5; len: 15; abundance: .; v_gene: TRBV4-1; CDR3nt: TGCGCCAGCAGCCAGAACTTGGAGGGGCAAGAGACCCAGTACTTC; CDR3aa: CASSQNLEGQETQYF
d_gene: .; j_gene: TRBJ2-5; len: 13; abundance: .; v_gene: TRBV30; CDR3nt: TGTGCCTGGGCCGGGCCCCGGGGGGAGACCCAGTACTTC; CDR3aa: CAWAGPRGETQYF
d_gene: .; j_gene: TRBJ2-6; len: 18; abundance: .; v_gene: TRBV21-1; CDR3nt: TGTGCCAGCAGCGTCTCGGACAGAAAAGTCTCTGGGGCCAACGTCCTGACTTTC; CDR3aa: CASSVSDRKVSGANVLTF
d_gene: .; j_gene: TRBJ2-3; len: 13; abundance: .; v_gene: TRBV4-1; CDR3nt: TGCGCCAGCAGCCCCCTAGACCCGGATACGCAGTATTTT; CDR3aa: CASSPLDPDTQYF
d_gene: .; j_gene: TRBJ1-1; len: 11; abundance: once; v_gene: TRBV20-1; CDR3nt: TGCAGTCTCCGGGGGGCGGTTGAAGCTTTCTTT; CDR3aa: CSLRGAVEAFF
d_gene: TRBD1; j_gene: TRBJ1-3; len: 14; abundance: few; v_gene: TRBV30; CDR3nt: TGTGCCTGGAGTGCAGGGGGTAGTGGAAACACCATATATTTT; CDR3aa: CAWSAGGSGNTIYF
d_gene: TRBD1; j_gene: TRBJ2-3; len: 17; abundance: .; v_gene: TRBV5-1; CDR3nt: TGCGCCAGTTCTGATAGCAAGAGGACAGGGATCACAGATACGCAGTATTTT; CDR3aa: CASSDSKRTGITDTQYF
d_gene: TRBD1; j_gene: TRBJ2-2; len: 11; abundance: .; v_gene: TRBV6-6; CDR3nt: TGTGCCAGCCAGGGGGCCGGGGAGCTGTTTTTT; CDR3aa: CASQGAGELFF
d_gene: .; j_gene: TRBJ1-2; len: 17; abundance: once; v_gene: TRBV7-8; CDR3nt: TGTGCCAGCAGCGAAAAGGGAGAGGGGGACGGCAACTATGGCTACACCTTC; CDR3aa: CASSEKGEGDGNYGYTF
d_gene: .; j_gene: TRBJ2-1; len: 13; abundance: once; v_gene: TRBV7-3; CDR3nt: TGTGCCAGCAGCTTGTTTGTGGGGACTCGGGAAATCTTC; CDR3aa: CASSLFVGTREIF
d_gene: TRBD1; j_gene: TRBJ2-1; len: 16; abundance: .; v_gene: TRBV5-3; CDR3nt: TGTGCCAGAAGCTTGCCTCGACAGGGATCCTACAATGAGCAGTTCTTC; CDR3aa: CARSLPRQGSYNEQFF
d_gene: .; j_gene: TRBJ2-3; len: 14; abundance: .; v_gene: TRBV30; CDR3nt: TGTGCCTGGAGGGCGGGTAGTAACACAGATACGCAGTATTTT; CDR3aa: CAWRAGSNTDTQYF
d_gene: .; j_gene: TRBJ1-5; len: 14; abundance: .; v_gene: TRBV5-6; CDR3nt: TGTGCCAGCAGCTTGGCAGGGAGCAATCAGCCCCAGCATTTT; CDR3aa: CASSLAGSNQPQHF
d_gene: TRBD2; j_gene: TRBJ2-5; len: 15; abundance: .; v_gene: TRBV19; CDR3nt: TGTGCCAGTAGTACCAGACTAGCGGGAAAAGAGACCCAGTACTTC; CDR3aa: CASSTRLAGKETQYF
d_gene: .; j_gene: TRBJ1-1; len: 15; abundance: .; v_gene: TRBV28; CDR3nt: TGTGCCAGCAGTTTAAGGCCCACGGGAAACACTGAAGCTTTCTTT; CDR3aa: CASSLRPTGNTEAFF
d_gene: .; j_gene: TRBJ2-3; len: 14; abundance: once; v_gene: TRBV30; CDR3nt: TGTGCCTGGAGTTCCAAGACTTACACAGATACGCAGTATTTT; CDR3aa: CAWSSKTYTDTQYF
d_gene: .; j_gene: TRBJ1-5; len: 13; abundance: .; v_gene: TRBV27; CDR3nt: TGTGCCAGCAGTTTAAGTCCCGGTCAGCCCCAGCATTTT; CDR3aa: CASSLSPGQPQHF
d_gene: .; j_gene: TRBJ1-1; len: 14; abundance: .; v_gene: TRBV5-4; CDR3nt: TGTGCCAGCAGCCTTGAACCCATTGACAGAGAAGCTTTCTTT; CDR3aa: CASSLEPIDREAFF
d_gene: .; j_gene: TRBJ1-2; len: 13; abundance: .; v_gene: TRBV19; CDR3nt: TGTGCCAGTAGTATTCAGGAACGATATGGCTACACCTTC; CDR3aa: CASSIQERYGYTF
d_gene: TRBD1; j_gene: TRBJ1-5; len: 17; abundance: .; v_gene: TRBV30; CDR3nt: TGTGCCTGGAGTGTAGGGACAGAAGTTTATAGCAATCAGCCCCAGCATTTT; CDR3aa: CAWSVGTEVYSNQPQHF
d_gene: .; j_gene: TRBJ1-2; len: 12; abundance: .; v_gene: TRBV9; CDR3nt: TGTGCCAGCAGCGGGACAGTCTATGGCTACACCTTC; CDR3aa: CASSGTVYGYTF
d_gene: TRBD2; j_gene: TRBJ2-1; len: 18; abundance: .; v_gene: TRBV28; CDR3nt: TGTGCCAGCAGCACGGGACTAGCGGGAGTCTTGACCTACAATGAGCAGTTCTTC; CDR3aa: CASSTGLAGVLTYNEQFF
d_gene: .; j_gene: TRBJ2-3; len: 15; abundance: .; v_gene: TRBV7-2; CDR3nt: TGTGCCAGCAGCTTATATAGCGGAGCCACAGATACGCAGTATTTT; CDR3aa: CASSLYSGATDTQYF
d_gene: .; j_gene: TRBJ2-3; len: 15; abundance: few; v_gene: TRBV6-4; CDR3nt: TGTGCCAGCAGTCCTTCTGAGATAAGCACAGATACGCAGTATTTT; CDR3aa: CASSPSEISTDTQYF
d_gene: .; j_gene: TRBJ1-5; len: 15; abundance: .; v_gene: TRBV19; CDR3nt: TGTGCCAGTAGTATTTTGGGGGGACGGAGTCAGCCCCAGCATTTT; CDR3aa: CASSILGGRSQPQHF
d_gene: TRBD2; j_gene: TRBJ2-1; len: 16; abundance: .; v_gene: TRBV5-6; CDR3nt: TGTGCCAGCAGCCTACTAGCGGAGAGAGTCTACAATGAGCAGTTCTTC; CDR3aa: CASSLLAERVYNEQFF
d_gene: TRBD1; j_gene: TRBJ1-1; len: 15; abundance: .; v_gene: TRBV4-1; CDR3nt: TGCGCCAGCAGCCTCAGGACAGGGTGGAACACTGAAGCTTTCTTT; CDR3aa: CASSLRTGWNTEAFF
d_gene: .; j_gene: TRBJ2-7; len: 15; abundance: once; v_gene: TRBV6-1; CDR3nt: TGTGCCTCCCAGTGGCTAGCGATTGGTATCTACGAGCAGTACTTC; CDR3aa: CASQWLAIGIYEQYF
d_gene: TRBD2; j_gene: TRBJ2-1; len: 13; abundance: .; v_gene: TRBV6-1; CDR3nt: TGTGCCAGCGGCGGGACTAGGGACAATGAGCAGTTCTTC; CDR3aa: CASGGTRDNEQFF
d_gene: TRBD1; j_gene: TRBJ1-4; len: 15; abundance: .; v_gene: TRBV28; CDR3nt: TGTGCCAGCAGCCTCTTCCGGGACAGGGATGAAAAACTGTTTTTT; CDR3aa: CASSLFRDRDEKLFF
d_gene: TRBD2; j_gene: TRBJ2-1; len: 16; abundance: .; v_gene: TRBV11-2; CDR3nt: TGTGCCAGCAGCTTATCGGGAACTAGCGGGGGGAATGAGCAGTTCTTC; CDR3aa: CASSLSGTSGGNEQFF
d_gene: .; j_gene: TRBJ1-4; len: 14; abundance: .; v_gene: TRBV4-1; CDR3nt: TGCGCCAGCAGCCTCACGGGGGGAAGTGAAAAACTGTTTTTT; CDR3aa: CASSLTGGSEKLFF
d_gene: TRBD1; j_gene: TRBJ1-2; len: 15; abundance: .; v_gene: TRBV27; CDR3nt: TGTGCCAGCAGTTTATCGCTTAAGGGGGCGGCTGGCTACACCTTC; CDR3aa: CASSLSLKGAAGYTF
d_gene: .; j_gene: TRBJ1-5; len: 14; abundance: .; v_gene: TRBV2; CDR3nt: TGTGCCACCAGCCGGGGGGGTAACAATCAGCCCCAGCATTTT; CDR3aa: CATSRGGNNQPQHF
d_gene: .; j_gene: TRBJ2-7; len: 13; abundance: once; v_gene: TRBV28; CDR3nt: TGTGCCAGCCTAAGGGGGTACCCCCTCGAGCAGTACTTC; CDR3aa: CASLRGYPLEQYF
d_gene: TRBD1; j_gene: TRBJ1-5; len: 14; abundance: .; v_gene: TRBV30; CDR3nt: TGTGCCTGGAGCCCATTGACAGGGGATCAGCCCCAGCATTTT; CDR3aa: CAWSPLTGDQPQHF
d_gene: TRBD1; j_gene: TRBJ2-5; len: 15; abundance: .; v_gene: TRBV18; CDR3nt: TGTGCCAGCTCAACTACAGGGGGTGTCTTGGAGACCCAGTACTTC; CDR3aa: CASSTTGGVLETQYF
d_gene: .; j_gene: TRBJ2-5; len: 14; abundance: once; v_gene: TRBV9; CDR3nt: TGTGCCAGCAGCGCGCCTAGCGTTGGAGAGACCCAGTACTTC; CDR3aa: CASSAPSVGETQYF
d_gene: TRBD2; j_gene: TRBJ2-1; len: 18; abundance: .; v_gene: TRBV18; CDR3nt: TGTGCCAGCTCACCCCTACTCACCGGACTAGCGGAAAACAATGAGCAGTTCTTC; CDR3aa: CASSPLLTGLAENNEQFF
d_gene: .; j_gene: TRBJ1-3; len: 15; abundance: few; v_gene: TRBV6-1; CDR3nt: TGTGCCAGCAGTGAACGAGAGCTCCCTGGAAACACCATATATTTT; CDR3aa: CASSERELPGNTIYF
d_gene: .; j_gene: TRBJ2-7; len: 13; abundance: .; v_gene: TRBV30; CDR3nt: TGTGCCTGGAGTGTGGGAGGGGGACACGAGCAGTACTTC; CDR3aa: CAWSVGGGHEQYF